This T cell receptor beta chain was sequenced during a study of cytomegalovirus exposure and HLA in healthy donors. This clone occurred a few times. With 60 Vbeta and 13 Jbeta primers, the PCR was carried out. Sequencing was performed with immunoSEQ multiplex PCR; in TCRdb, only in-frame clones are kept and a portion is missing. The sample records about 140,000 clones, more than 65% being singletons. CDR1 SGHTA and CDR2 FQGNSA come from the germline V gene. The ends were cut back, 1 base at V and 1 base at J, with 7 bases in the middle. This CDR3 spans 14 amino acids. The sample was PBMCs. The chain links TRBV7-2 to TRBJ1-2; D unresolved. The receptor was isolated from a woman aged 25 to 45 in good health and CMV-seronegative. The CDR3 sequence: CASSLGAGNYGYTF. CDR3 coding DNA: TGTGCCAGCAGCTTAGGAGCGGGTAACTATGGCTACACCTTC. Variable domain in full (rest from reference TRBV7-2 and TRBJ1-2): GAGVSQSPSNKVTEKGKDVELRCDPISGHTALYWYRQSLGQGLEFLIYFQGNSAPDKSGLPSDRFSAERTGGSVSTLTIQRTQQEDSAVYLCASSLGAGNYGYTFGSGTRLTVV.